This is a list of T cell receptor beta chains from one sample in a study of neurological immune-mediated disorders. TCRdb reprocessed the 5' RACE reads with MiXCR, giving one entry per CDR3 protein. The sample carries 20,000 to 25,000 distinct CDR3 sequences, roughly 17% recorded once. Sequencing input: CD8+ T cells from blood. The receptor set was obtained from a woman aged 18-29 years with multiple sclerosis. The CDR3 runs from the conserved cysteine through the conserved F or W. D genes are given only for firm matches. Size values are once, few and many counts, or a class for expanded clones, and some rows have none.

CDR3nt | CDR3aa | j_gene | len | abundance | v_gene | d_gene
TGTGCCAGCAGTCGGACAGGAGGAACCTACAATGAGCAGTTCTTC | CASSRTGGTYNEQFF | TRBJ2-1 | 15 | many | TRBV6-5 | TRBD1
TGTGCCAGCAGCCTCGGACTAGCGGGGGCCCTCGGGAACATTCAGTACTTC | CASSLGLAGALGNIQYF | TRBJ2-4 | 17 | many | TRBV11-2 | TRBD2
TGCGCCAGCAGCCAAGATTCAGGGTGGAATACCGGGGAGCTGTTTTTT | CASSQDSGWNTGELFF | TRBJ2-2 | 16 | many | TRBV4-3 | -
TGCGCCAGCAGCTTGGTGGGACTAGCTTCCGAGCAGTACTTC | CASSLVGLASEQYF | TRBJ2-7 | 14 | many | TRBV5-1 | TRBD2
TGTGCCAGTAGTATAGCCGGCCCCGTCTACGGCTACACCTTC | CASSIAGPVYGYTF | TRBJ1-2 | 14 | - | TRBV19 | -
TGTGCCAGCAGCCCCTCCCCCCAAACAGGGAACGGCTACACCTTC | CASSPSPQTGNGYTF | TRBJ1-2 | 15 | many | TRBV9 | -
TGCAGTGCTAGAGGCCCCCTGGAGTACGAGCAGTACTTC | CSARGPLEYEQYF | TRBJ2-7 | 13 | medium-sized | TRBV20-1 | -
TGTGCCAGCAGTTACGTGGGACTAGGGCCCAGGTTCAAGCAGTTCTTC | CASSYVGLGPRFKQFF | TRBJ2-1 | 16 | - | TRBV6-2/TRBV6-3 | TRBD2
TGTGCCAGCAGTAACCAGGGGGGCAATGAGCAGTTCTTC | CASSNQGGNEQFF | TRBJ2-1 | 13 | many | TRBV6-5 | -
TGTGCCAGCAGTTACATCAGGGAAACTAATGAAAAACTGTTTTTT | CASSYIRETNEKLFF | TRBJ1-4 | 15 | many | TRBV6-5 | -
TGTGCCAGCAGTTTAATCGGAGAACTTAACACTGAAGCTTTCTTT | CASSLIGELNTEAFF | TRBJ1-1 | 15 | many | TRBV27 | -
TGTGCCAGCAGCTTCGCGGAAGAGCAGTTCTTC | CASSFAEEQFF | TRBJ2-1 | 11 | many | TRBV7-9 | -
TGTGCCAGCAGCTCAGACGACGGTCCCTACGAGCAGTACTTC | CASSSDDGPYEQYF | TRBJ2-7 | 14 | many | TRBV7-6 | -
TGTGCCAGCAGCCCAGGGACTACCGGGGAGCTGTTTTTT | CASSPGTTGELFF | TRBJ2-2 | 13 | many | TRBV7-3 | -
TGCGCCAGCAGCTATCAGGGGCAAGGAGGCTATGGCTACACCTTC | CASSYQGQGGYGYTF | TRBJ1-2 | 15 | - | TRBV5-1 | -
TGTGCCAGCAGCCCCGAAGTGGGGGGACAAGCTTTCTTT | CASSPEVGGQAFF | TRBJ1-1 | 13 | many | TRBV7-9 | -
TGCGCCAGCAGCCAAGGCGAGGGGACAGCCAAAAACATTCAGTACTTC | CASSQGEGTAKNIQYF | TRBJ2-4 | 16 | many | TRBV4-3 | -
TGTGCCAGCAGCCCTGGACTGGGGAACTATGGCTACACCTTC | CASSPGLGNYGYTF | TRBJ1-2 | 14 | many | TRBV3-1 | -
TGCAGTGCTAGAGATCACCAGGGCCTTAATTCACCCCTCCACTTT | CSARDHQGLNSPLHF | TRBJ1-6 | 15 | many | TRBV20-1 | -
TGTGCCAGCAGCTTAACAGGGCGGGTCTCTGGGGCCAACGTCCTGACTTTC | CASSLTGRVSGANVLTF | TRBJ2-6 | 17 | many | TRBV5-5 | -
TGTGCTAGCAGCCGTCGACTAGCGGACAATGAGCAGTTCTTC | CASSRRLADNEQFF | TRBJ2-1 | 14 | - | TRBV7-7 | TRBD2
TGTGCCAGCAGCTTATTTAGGGGTACTAGGGATGAGCAGTTCTTC | CASSLFRGTRDEQFF | TRBJ2-1 | 15 | many | TRBV7-8 | -
TGTGCCAGCTCACTAACCGGGTCCTTGAACACTGAAGCTTTCTTT | CASSLTGSLNTEAFF | TRBJ1-1 | 15 | - | TRBV18 | -
TGCAGTGCTAGAGATCCTGATGAGAACTCTGGAAACACCATATATTTT | CSARDPDENSGNTIYF | TRBJ1-3 | 16 | many | TRBV20-1 | -
TGTGCCAGCAGTTCGTTACTTCAAGAGACCCAGTACTTC | CASSSLLQETQYF | TRBJ2-5 | 13 | many | TRBV6-6 | -
TGTGCCAGCAGCGGGACAGGGGCGGGGCAGCCCCAGCATTTT | CASSGTGAGQPQHF | TRBJ1-5 | 14 | many | TRBV9 | TRBD1
TGTGCCATCAGTGAGCGGAGTCGTGAAGCTTTCTTT | CAISERSREAFF | TRBJ1-1 | 12 | many | TRBV10-3 | -
TGTGCCAGCAGCTTAGAGGGGGGCCCCGGCGATGGCTACACCTTC | CASSLEGGPGDGYTF | TRBJ1-2 | 15 | many | TRBV7-9 | -
TGTGCCAGCAGTACTCCGGGACTAGCGGGAGCAGATACGCAGTATTTT | CASSTPGLAGADTQYF | TRBJ2-3 | 16 | - | TRBV6-2/TRBV6-3 | TRBD2
TGCGCCAGCAAAATGGAGCCAGGCCTAGCCAATGAGCAGTTCTTC | CASKMEPGLANEQFF | TRBJ2-1 | 15 | many | TRBV5-1 | -
TGTGCCAGCAGCTTAGACGGGAGGTTGACAGATACGCAGTATTTT | CASSLDGRLTDTQYF | TRBJ2-3 | 15 | many | TRBV7-2 | TRBD2
TGTGCCAGCACGGGGGGTAATGAGCAGTTCTTC | CASTGGNEQFF | TRBJ2-1 | 11 | few | TRBV14 | TRBD2
TGTGCCAGCAGCCAAGATCTGCGGAGCCGAGGGACAGGCTACTACGAGCAGTACTTC | CASSQDLRSRGTGYYEQYF | TRBJ2-7 | 19 | medium-sized | TRBV14 | TRBD1
TGTGCCAGCAGCTTGCGGACGCCCCTGGGCAATGAGCAGTTCTTC | CASSLRTPLGNEQFF | TRBJ2-1 | 15 | medium-sized | TRBV5-6 | -
TGCAGTGCCCAGGGCCCCGGGGACACTGAAGCTTTCTTT | CSAQGPGDTEAFF | TRBJ1-1 | 13 | many | TRBV20-1 | -
TGTGCCAGCAGCCAGGACAGGGGGCAAGAGACCCAGTACTTC | CASSQDRGQETQYF | TRBJ2-5 | 14 | many | TRBV7-6 | TRBD1
TGTGCCAGCAGCTTGGAGAGGAGGACGGGCACTGAAGCTTTCTTT | CASSLERRTGTEAFF | TRBJ1-1 | 15 | few | TRBV5-6 | -
TGTGCCAGCAGTCCCGGTGGGTACGAGCAGTACTTC | CASSPGGYEQYF | TRBJ2-7 | 12 | many | TRBV12-3/TRBV12-4 | -
TGTGCCACCAGTGATTTTATGGGGGTCGGCAATGAGCAGTTCTTC | CATSDFMGVGNEQFF | TRBJ2-1 | 15 | many | TRBV24-1 | -
TGTGCCAGCAGCCCTACTAGCGGGAGGACAGATACGCAGTATTTT | CASSPTSGRTDTQYF | TRBJ2-3 | 15 | many | TRBV7-9 | TRBD2